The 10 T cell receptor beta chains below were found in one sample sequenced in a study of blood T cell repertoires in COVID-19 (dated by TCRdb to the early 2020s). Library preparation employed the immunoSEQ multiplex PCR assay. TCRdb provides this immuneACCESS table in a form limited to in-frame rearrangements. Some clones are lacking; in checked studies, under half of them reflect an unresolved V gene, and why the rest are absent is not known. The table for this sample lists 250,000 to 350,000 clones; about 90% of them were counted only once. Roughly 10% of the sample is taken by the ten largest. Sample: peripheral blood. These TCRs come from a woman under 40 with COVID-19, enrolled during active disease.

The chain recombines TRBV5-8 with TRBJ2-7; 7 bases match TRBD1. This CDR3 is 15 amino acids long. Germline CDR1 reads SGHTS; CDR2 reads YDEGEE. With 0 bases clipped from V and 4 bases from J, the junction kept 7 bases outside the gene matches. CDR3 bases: TGTGCCAGCAGCTTGGACTTTGGGGACAGTTACGAGCAGTACTTC. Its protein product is CASSLDFGDSYEQYF.

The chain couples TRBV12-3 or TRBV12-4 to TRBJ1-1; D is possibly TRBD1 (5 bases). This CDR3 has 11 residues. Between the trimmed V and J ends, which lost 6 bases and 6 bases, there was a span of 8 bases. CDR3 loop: CASSQTAEAFF. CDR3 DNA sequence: TGTGCCAGCAGCCAGACAGCTGAAGCTTTCTTT.

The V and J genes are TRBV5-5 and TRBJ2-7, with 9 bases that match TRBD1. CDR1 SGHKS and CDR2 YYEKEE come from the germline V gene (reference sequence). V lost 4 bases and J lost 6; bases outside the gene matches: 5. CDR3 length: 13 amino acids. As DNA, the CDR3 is TGTGCCAGCAGCGCCTTGACAGGGGGCGAGCAGTACTTC. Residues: CASSALTGGEQYF.

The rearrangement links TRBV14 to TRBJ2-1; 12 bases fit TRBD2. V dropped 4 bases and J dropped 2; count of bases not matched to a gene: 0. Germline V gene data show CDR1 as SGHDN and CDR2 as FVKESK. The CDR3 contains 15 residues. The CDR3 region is CASSRTSGAYNEQFF. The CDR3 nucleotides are TGTGCCAGCAGCCGGACTAGCGGGGCCTACAATGAGCAGTTCTTC.

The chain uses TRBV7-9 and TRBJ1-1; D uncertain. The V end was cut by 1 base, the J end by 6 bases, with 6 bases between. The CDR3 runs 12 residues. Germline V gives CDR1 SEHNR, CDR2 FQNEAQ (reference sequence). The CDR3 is CASSLEQPEAFF. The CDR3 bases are TGTGCCAGCAGCTTAGAACAACCTGAAGCTTTCTTT.

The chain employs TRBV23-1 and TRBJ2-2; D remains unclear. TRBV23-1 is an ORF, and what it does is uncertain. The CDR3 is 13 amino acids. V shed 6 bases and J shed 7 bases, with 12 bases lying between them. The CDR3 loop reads CASSRVFVGELFF. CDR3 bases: TGCGCCAGCAGCCGCGTTTTCGTCGGGGAGCTGTTTTTT.

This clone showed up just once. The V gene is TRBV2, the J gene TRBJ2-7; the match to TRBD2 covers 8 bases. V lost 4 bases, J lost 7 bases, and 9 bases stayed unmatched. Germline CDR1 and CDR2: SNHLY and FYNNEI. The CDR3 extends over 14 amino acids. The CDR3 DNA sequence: TGTGCCAGCAGTGTACCGGGAGGGCCAGGTGAGCAGTACTTC. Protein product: CASSVPGGPGEQYF. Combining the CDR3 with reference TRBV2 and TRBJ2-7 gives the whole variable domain EPEVTQTPSHQVTQMGQEVILRCVPISNHLYFYWYRQILGQKVEFLVSFYNNEISEKSEIFDDQFSVERPDGSNFTLKIRSTKLEDSAMYFCASSVPGGPGEQYFGPGTRLTVT.

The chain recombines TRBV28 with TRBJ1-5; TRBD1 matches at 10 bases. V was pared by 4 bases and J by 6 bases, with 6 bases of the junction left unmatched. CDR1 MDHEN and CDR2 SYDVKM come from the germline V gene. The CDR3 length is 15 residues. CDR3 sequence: CASSYDRGLGQPQHF. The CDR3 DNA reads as TGTGCCAGCAGTTACGACAGGGGGCTAGGTCAGCCCCAGCATTTT.

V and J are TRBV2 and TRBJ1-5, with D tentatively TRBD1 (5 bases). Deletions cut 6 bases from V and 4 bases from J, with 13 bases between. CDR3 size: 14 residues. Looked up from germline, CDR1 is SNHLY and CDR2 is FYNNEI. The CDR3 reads CASRPTPGNQPQHF. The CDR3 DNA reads TGTGCCAGCAGGCCGACCCCAGGGAATCAGCCCCAGCATTTT. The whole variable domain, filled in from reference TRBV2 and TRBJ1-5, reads EPEVTQTPSHQVTQMGQEVILRCVPISNHLYFYWYRQILGQKVEFLVSFYNNEISEKSEIFDDQFSVERPDGSNFTLKIRSTKLEDSAMYFCASRPTPGNQPQHFGDGTRLSIL.

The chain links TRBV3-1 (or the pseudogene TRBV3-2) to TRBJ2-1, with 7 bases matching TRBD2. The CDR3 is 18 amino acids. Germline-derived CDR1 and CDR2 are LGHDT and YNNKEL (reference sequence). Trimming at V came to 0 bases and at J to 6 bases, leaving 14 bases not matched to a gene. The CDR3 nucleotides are TGTGCCAGCAGCCAAGAAAGTTCAGCGGGAAGGGTTGGCAATGAGCAGTTCTTC. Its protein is CASSQESSAGRVGNEQFF.